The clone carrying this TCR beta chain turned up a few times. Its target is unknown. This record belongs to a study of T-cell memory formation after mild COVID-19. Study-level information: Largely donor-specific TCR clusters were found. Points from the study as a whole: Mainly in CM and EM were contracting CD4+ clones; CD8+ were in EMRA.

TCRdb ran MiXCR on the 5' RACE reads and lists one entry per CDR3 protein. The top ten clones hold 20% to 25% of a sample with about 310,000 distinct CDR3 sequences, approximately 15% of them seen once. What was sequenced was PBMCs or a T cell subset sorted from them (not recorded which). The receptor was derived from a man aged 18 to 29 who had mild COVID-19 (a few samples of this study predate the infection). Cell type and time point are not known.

Here the CDR3 DNA reads TGCGCCAGCAGCTTGGCCGGGGCCTACTCCTACGAGCAGTACTTC. Protein: CASSLAGAYSYEQYF. V usage is TRBV5-1 and J usage is TRBJ2-7, with D possibly called TRBD1 or TRBD2 (5 bases each). The CDR3 totals 15 residues. The V gene lost 0 bases and the J gene lost 0 bases, with 10 bases spanning the gap. Germline CDR1 is SGHRS and CDR2 is YFSETQ.